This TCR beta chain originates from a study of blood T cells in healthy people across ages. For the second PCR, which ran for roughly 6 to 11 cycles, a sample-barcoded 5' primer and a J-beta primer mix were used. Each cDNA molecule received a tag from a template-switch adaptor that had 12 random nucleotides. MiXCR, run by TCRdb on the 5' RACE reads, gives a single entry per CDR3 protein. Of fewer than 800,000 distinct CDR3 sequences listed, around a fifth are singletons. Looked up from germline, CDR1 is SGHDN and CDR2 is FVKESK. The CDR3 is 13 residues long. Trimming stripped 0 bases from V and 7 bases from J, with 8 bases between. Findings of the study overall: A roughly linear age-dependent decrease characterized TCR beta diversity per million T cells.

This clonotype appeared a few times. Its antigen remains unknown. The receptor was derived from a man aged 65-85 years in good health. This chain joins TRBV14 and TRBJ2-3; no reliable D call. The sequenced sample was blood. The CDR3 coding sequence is TGTGCCAGCAGCCAAGATAGGGCAAATACGCAGTATTTT. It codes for CASSQDRANTQYF. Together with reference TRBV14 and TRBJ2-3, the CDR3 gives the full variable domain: EAGVTQFPSHSVIEKGQTVTLRCDPISGHDNLYWYRRVMGKEIKFLLHFVKESKQDESGMPNNRFLAERTGGTYSTLKVQPAELEDSGVYFCASSQDRANTQYFGPGTRLTVL.